Listed here are 14 T cell receptor beta chains from one sample, sequenced in a study of cytomegalovirus exposure and HLA in healthy donors. Here immunoSEQ multiplex PCR was the method, and the copy in TCRdb shows in-frame clones only, minus some. Of approximately 230,000 clones in the sample, about 90% were seen once. The sequenced sample consisted of PBMCs. The receptors were gathered from a man between 18 and 29 years old in good health and CMV-seropositive.

The chain couples TRBV27 to TRBJ1-1; D unclear. The germline gives CDR1 MNHEY, CDR2 SMNVEV (reference sequence). The V end lost 0 bases, the J end lost 7 bases, and 9 bases lay between the germline ends. The CDR3 covers 13 residues. The CDR3 region is CASSLSEADEAFF. CDR3 bases: TGTGCCAGCAGTTTATCGGAGGCAGATGAAGCTTTCTTT.

The genes are TRBV19 and TRBJ2-6, with unresolved D. The germline CDR1 and CDR2 sequences are LNHDA and SQIVND (reference sequence). This CDR3 is 15 amino acids long. With 5 bases removed from V and 0 bases from J, the gap between germline ends came to 8 bases. The CDR3 DNA reads TGTGCCAGTAGTTCCCCAGGCTCTGGGGCCAACGTCCTGACTTTC. It encodes CASSSPGSGANVLTF.

The chain is built from TRBV6-5 and TRBJ2-1; unclear D gene. The CDR3 is 13 residues long. Trimming took 10 bases from V and 6 from J, leaving 16 bases between them. Germline CDR1 reads MNHEY; CDR2 reads SVGAGI. CDR3 sequence reads: CATLGSSGNEQFF. CDR3 nucleotide sequence: TGTGCCACCCTGGGCTCCTCAGGCAATGAGCAGTTCTTC.

The chain carries TRBV6-6 and TRBJ1-5; D not certain. V was cut by 5 bases and J by 1 base, with 6 bases left in between. The V gene's germline CDR1 is MNHNY and CDR2 SVGAGI (reference sequence). The CDR3 runs 13 residues. CDR3 nucleotide sequence: TGTGCCAGCAGTGATTCCAGCAATCAGCCCCAGCATTTT. Translating gives CASSDSSNQPQHF.

This clone was observed a single time. The chain recombines TRBV6-4 with TRBJ1-1, with a tentative D call TRBD1 (5 bases). Trimming stripped 0 bases from V and 5 bases from J, with 7 bases between. The CDR3 has 13 amino acids. CDR1 is MRHNA, CDR2 SNTAGT, per germline. Here the CDR3 DNA reads TGTGCCAGCAGTGACTCAGGGGAAACTGAAGCTTTCTTT. Its translation is CASSDSGETEAFF.

The chain employs TRBV11-2 and TRBJ2-3; 8 bases match TRBD2. The J segment lost 8 bases and the V segment lost 5 bases, leaving 9 bases of the junction unmatched. The V gene's germline CDR1 is SGHAT and CDR2 FQNNGV. This CDR3 has 14 residues. The CDR3 sequence is CASSSPAREGTQYF. The CDR3 DNA sequence: TGTGCCAGCAGCAGCCCCGCCCGGGAGGGTACGCAGTATTTT.

This chain connects TRBV9 to TRBJ2-7, with 9 bases that match TRBD2. Trimming took 2 bases from V and 6 from J; bases not matched to a gene: 6. CDR1 and CDR2 from the germline V gene are SGDLS and YYNGEE. This CDR3 is built from 14 residues. The CDR3 sequence is CASSVVEREAEQYF. DNA for the CDR3: TGTGCCAGCAGCGTTGTAGAGCGGGAGGCCGAGCAGTACTTC.

V usage is TRBV7-2 and J usage is TRBJ1-2, with D unresolved. The CDR3 is 14 amino acids. V was trimmed by 1 base and J by 2 bases, leaving 8 bases between them. Germline assignment: CDR1 SGHTA and CDR2 FQGNSA. The CDR3 bases are TGTGCCAGCAGCTTAGGGGCAGACAACTATGGCTACACCTTC. This translates into CASSLGADNYGYTF.

This rearrangement joins TRBV6-1 to TRBJ2-7; D unresolved. There are 12 residues in the CDR3. The ends were cut back, 4 bases at V and 0 bases at J, with 4 bases in the middle. CDR1 is MNHNS, CDR2 SASEGT, per germline. CDR3 residues: CASSAGSYEQYF. In DNA, the CDR3 is TGTGCCAGCAGTGCGGGCTCCTACGAGCAGTACTTC.

V is TRBV20-1 and J is TRBJ2-5; D not certain. Germline CDR1 and CDR2: DFQATT and SNEGSKA (reference sequence). Trimming cost V 1 base and J 7 bases, with 1 base left between them. This CDR3 contains 9 residues. The CDR3 protein is CSARVTQYF. CDR3 DNA sequence: TGCAGTGCTAGAGTGACCCAGTACTTC.

Concerning this clone: The identical CDR3 is also encoded by other nucleotide sequences in the sample. CDR3 sequence (DNA): TGTGCCAGCAGCTCTACCTCCTACGAGCAGTACTTC. Encoded protein: CASSSTSYEQYF. The genes are TRBV7-9 and TRBJ2-7, with no clear D. The CDR3 covers 12 residues. Germline values: CDR1 SEHNR, CDR2 FQNEAQ (reference sequence). Trimming left V 4 bases short and J 0 bases short, with 4 bases between.

The V gene is TRBV29-1, the J gene TRBJ2-4; TRBD2 aligns across 7 bases. CDR1 is SQVTM, CDR2 ANQGSEA, per germline. V trimming: 7 bases; J trimming: 5 bases; junction bases outside the gene matches: 8. CDR3 size: 13 residues. The CDR3 coding sequence is TGCAGCGCCTCTACTAGCGCCCAAAACATTCAGTACTTC. It translates to CSASTSAQNIQYF.

This clone was seen once. The J gene is TRBJ1-1, the V gene TRBV6-5, with D maybe TRBD1 (6 bases). V was cut by 5 bases and J by 3 bases, with 10 bases left in between. Germline CDR1 and CDR2: MNHEY and SVGAGI. The CDR3 consists of 13 residues. The CDR3 loop reads CASSRTAYTEAFF. As DNA, the CDR3 is TGTGCCAGCAGTAGGACAGCTTACACTGAAGCTTTCTTT.

The chain links TRBV11-3 to TRBJ2-2; D is unclear. This CDR3 has 14 amino acids. In germline, CDR1 is SGHNT, CDR2 YENEEA. The V end was cut by 4 bases, the J end by 1 base, with 7 bases between. The CDR3 DNA sequence: TGTGCCAGCAGCTCAAGAGGGAACACCGGGGAGCTGTTTTTT. Amino acids: CASSSRGNTGELFF.